This passage covers 10 T cell receptor beta chains from one sample sequenced in a study of T cell responses to AZD1222 COVID-19 vaccine (dated by TCRdb to the early 2020s). Library method: the immunoSEQ multiplex PCR assay. TCRdb took over this immuneACCESS table, retaining in-frame rearrangements with V and J assigned. Such tables are incomplete; in checked studies, under half of the missing clones stem from an unresolved V gene, and the remainder is unexplained. The sample contains approximately 80,000 clones, over 75% of them found a single time. The ten top clones hold about 3.1% of the sample. This sample's time point label indicates: about 28 days (+/-7) after the second vaccine dose. The specimen was peripheral blood, collected 28 days after the second AZD1222 dose. All receptors derive from an adult who received the AZD1222 COVID-19 vaccine.

The rearrangement joins TRBV18 to TRBJ1-1; a possible D gene is TRBD1 (5 bases). From germline, CDR1 is KGHSH and CDR2 LQKENI. V was pared by 2 bases and J by 0 bases, with 10 bases between. This CDR3 spans 15 amino acids. CDR3 loop: CASSPNKGMNTEAFF. The CDR3 nucleotides are TGTGCCAGCTCACCAAATAAGGGGATGAACACTGAAGCTTTCTTT.

The chain is built from TRBV30 and TRBJ2-7; 12 nucleotides line up with TRBD1. Germline values: CDR1 GTSNPN, CDR2 SVGIG (reference sequence). The CDR3 has 14 amino acids. After removal of 0 bases from V and 6 bases from J, the junction contained 3 bases not matched to a gene. DNA of the CDR3: TGTGCCTGGAGTGTATGGGACAGGGGGCGCGAGCAGTACTTC. It specifies CAWSVWDRGREQYF.

The rearrangement joins TRBV29-1 to TRBJ1-1; D is unresolved. This CDR3 has 12 residues. The germline V and J ends were trimmed by 6 bases and 0 bases, with 8 bases remaining between them. Germline CDR1 and CDR2: SQVTM and ANQGSEA. CDR3 nucleotides: TGCAGCGTGGGCAGCCTGAACACTGAAGCTTTCTTT. Translated, it gives CSVGSLNTEAFF.

The rearrangement uses TRBV9 and TRBJ2-5; 7 positions match TRBD1. The CDR3 has 13 residues. V gave up 4 bases and J gave up 1 base; unmatched junction bases: 1. The germline V gene has CDR1 SGDLS and CDR2 YYNGEE. For the CDR3, the DNA is TGTGCCAGCAGCCCAGGGGGCCAAGAGACCCAGTACTTC. It yields the protein CASSPGGQETQYF. The full variable domain, its missing parts supplied by reference TRBV9 and TRBJ2-5, is DSGVTQTPKHLITATGQRVTLRCSPRSGDLSVYWYQQSLDQGLQFLIQYYNGEERAKGNILERFSAQQFPDLHSELNLSSLELGDSALYFCASSPGGQETQYFGPGTRLLVL.

V and J are TRBV7-2 and TRBJ2-7; 14 bases align to TRBD2. The germline CDR1 and CDR2 sequences are SGHTA and FQGNSA. V lost 5 bases, J lost 0 bases, and 6 bases stayed unmatched. CDR3 length: 17 residues. As DNA, the CDR3 is TGTGCCAGCAGCCCGGGGACTAGCGGGAGCTTCTCCTACGAGCAGTACTTC. Translating it yields CASSPGTSGSFSYEQYF.

The chain combines TRBV5-6 with TRBJ2-7; D unresolved. V was clipped by 0 bases and J by 0 bases, with 7 bases between them. The length of the CDR3 is 14 residues. CDR1 and CDR2 from the germline V gene are SGHDT and YYEEEE. CDR3 in amino acids: CASSLGRSSYEQYF. CDR3 DNA sequence: TGTGCCAGCAGCTTGGGCCGGTCCTCCTACGAGCAGTACTTC.

The chain carries TRBV12-2 and TRBJ2-1; the DNA was not compared with TRBD2, the D call given in the table. TRBV12-2 is listed as a pseudogene. The CDR3 contains 17 residues. The chain's CDR3 is CASRLVYRGRAASEQFF. DNA for the CDR3: TGTGCAAGTCGCTTAGTTTATCGCGGGAGGGCCGCAAGTGAGCAGTTCTTC.

The chain combines TRBV5-5 with TRBJ1-1; no firm D call. CDR3 length: 14 residues. Per germline, CDR1 SGHKS and CDR2 YYEKEE (reference sequence). Trimming removed 1 base at V and 6 bases at J, with 13 bases between. In DNA form, the CDR3 reads TGTGCCAGCAGCTTGCAGAGCAGTTCACCTGAAGCTTTCTTT. Translated: CASSLQSSSPEAFF.

J is TRBJ1-1 and V is TRBV7-8; TRBD1 matches at 8 bases. J lost 14 bases, V lost 1 base, and 18 bases had no gene match. Looked up from germline, CDR1 is SGHVS and CDR2 is FQNEAQ. CDR3 length: 16 amino acids. CDR3 sequence (DNA): TGTGCCAGCAGCTTAGACAGGGTTCGTCGGGGACAGGTGGTATTCTTT. Protein: CASSLDRVRRGQVVFF.

The J gene is TRBJ1-1, the V gene TRBV7-8; D gene uncertain. Between the trimmed V and J ends, which lost 5 bases and 2 bases, there was a span of 18 bases. This CDR3 is 16 amino acids long. Germline-derived CDR1 and CDR2 are SGHVS and FQNEAQ. Here the CDR3 reads CASSRMGNGPNTEAFF. CDR3 DNA: TGTGCCAGCAGCCGAATGGGGAACGGCCCTAACACTGAAGCTTTCTTT.